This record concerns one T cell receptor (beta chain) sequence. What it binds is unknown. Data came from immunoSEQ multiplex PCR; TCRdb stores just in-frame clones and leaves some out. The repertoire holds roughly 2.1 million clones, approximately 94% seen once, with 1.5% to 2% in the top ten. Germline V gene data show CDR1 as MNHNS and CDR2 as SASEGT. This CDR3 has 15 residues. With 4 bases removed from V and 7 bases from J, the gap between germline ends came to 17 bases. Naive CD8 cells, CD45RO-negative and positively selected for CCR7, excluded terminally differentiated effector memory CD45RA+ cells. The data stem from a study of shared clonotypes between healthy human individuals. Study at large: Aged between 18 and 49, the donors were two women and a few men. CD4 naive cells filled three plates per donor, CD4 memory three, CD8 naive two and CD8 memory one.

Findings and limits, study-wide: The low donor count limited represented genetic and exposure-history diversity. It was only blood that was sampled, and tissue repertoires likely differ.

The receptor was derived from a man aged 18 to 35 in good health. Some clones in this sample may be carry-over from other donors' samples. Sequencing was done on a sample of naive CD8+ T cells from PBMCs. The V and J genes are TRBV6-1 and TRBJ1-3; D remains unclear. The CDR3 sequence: CASSVPTFKVNTIYF. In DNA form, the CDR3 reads TGTGCCAGCAGTGTCCCCACTTTCAAAGTTAACACCATATATTTT.